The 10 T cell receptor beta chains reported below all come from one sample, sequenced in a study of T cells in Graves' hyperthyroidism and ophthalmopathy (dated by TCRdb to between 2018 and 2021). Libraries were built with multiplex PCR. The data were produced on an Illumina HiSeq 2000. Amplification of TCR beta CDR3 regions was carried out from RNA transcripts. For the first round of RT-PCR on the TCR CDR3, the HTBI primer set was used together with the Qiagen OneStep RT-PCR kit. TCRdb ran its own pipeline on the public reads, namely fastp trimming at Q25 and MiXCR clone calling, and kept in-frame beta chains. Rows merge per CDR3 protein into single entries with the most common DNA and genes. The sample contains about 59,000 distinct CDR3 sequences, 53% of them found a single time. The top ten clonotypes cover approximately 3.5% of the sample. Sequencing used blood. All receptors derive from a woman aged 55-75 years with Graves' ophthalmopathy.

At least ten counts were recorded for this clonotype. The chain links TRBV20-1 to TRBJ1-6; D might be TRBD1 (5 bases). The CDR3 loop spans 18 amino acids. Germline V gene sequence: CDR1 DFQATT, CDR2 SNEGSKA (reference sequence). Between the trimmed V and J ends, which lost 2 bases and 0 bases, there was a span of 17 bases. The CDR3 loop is CSARLGRESNSYNSPLHF. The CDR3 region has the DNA TGCAGTGCTAGATTGGGCAGGGAAAGTAACTCCTATAATTCACCCCTCCACTTT.

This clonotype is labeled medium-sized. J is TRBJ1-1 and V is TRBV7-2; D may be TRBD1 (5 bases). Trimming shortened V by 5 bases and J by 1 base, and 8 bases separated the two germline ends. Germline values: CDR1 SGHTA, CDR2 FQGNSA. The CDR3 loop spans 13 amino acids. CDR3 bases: TGTGCCAGCAGCCGCCAGGGGAACACTGAAGCTTTCTTT. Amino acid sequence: CASSRQGNTEAFF.

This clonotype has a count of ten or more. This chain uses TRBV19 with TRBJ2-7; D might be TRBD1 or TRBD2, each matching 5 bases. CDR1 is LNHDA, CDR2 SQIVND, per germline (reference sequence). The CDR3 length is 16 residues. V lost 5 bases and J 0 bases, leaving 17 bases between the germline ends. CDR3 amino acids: CASSRARDGFSYEQYF. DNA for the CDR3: TGTGCCAGTAGTCGGGCCCGGGACGGATTCTCCTACGAGCAGTACTTC.

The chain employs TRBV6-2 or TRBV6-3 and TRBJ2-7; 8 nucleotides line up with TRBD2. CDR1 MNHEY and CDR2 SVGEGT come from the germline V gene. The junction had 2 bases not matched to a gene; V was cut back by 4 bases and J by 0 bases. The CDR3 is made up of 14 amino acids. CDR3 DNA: TGTGCCAGCAGTTTCGGGACTAGCTCCTACGAGCAGTACTTC. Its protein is CASSFGTSSYEQYF.

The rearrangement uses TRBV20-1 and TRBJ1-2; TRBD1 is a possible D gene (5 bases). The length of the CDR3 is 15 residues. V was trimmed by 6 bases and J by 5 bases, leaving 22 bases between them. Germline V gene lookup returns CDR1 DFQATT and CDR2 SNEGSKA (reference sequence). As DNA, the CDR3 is TGCAGTGCCATCTTGAGCGTAGGGGCGCAGTATGGCTACACCTTC. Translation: CSAILSVGAQYGYTF.

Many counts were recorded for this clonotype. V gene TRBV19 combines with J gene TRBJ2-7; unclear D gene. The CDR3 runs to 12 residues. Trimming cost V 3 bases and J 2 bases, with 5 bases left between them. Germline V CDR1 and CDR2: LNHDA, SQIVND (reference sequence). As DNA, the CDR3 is TGTGCCAGTAGTATTGGACCCTACGAGCAGTACTTC. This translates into CASSIGPYEQYF.

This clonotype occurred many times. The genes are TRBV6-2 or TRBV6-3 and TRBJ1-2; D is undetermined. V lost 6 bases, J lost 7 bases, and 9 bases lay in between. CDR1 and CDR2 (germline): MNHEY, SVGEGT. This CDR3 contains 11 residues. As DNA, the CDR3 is TGTGCCAGCAGCACGATGCGTGGCTACACCTTC. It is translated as CASSTMRGYTF.

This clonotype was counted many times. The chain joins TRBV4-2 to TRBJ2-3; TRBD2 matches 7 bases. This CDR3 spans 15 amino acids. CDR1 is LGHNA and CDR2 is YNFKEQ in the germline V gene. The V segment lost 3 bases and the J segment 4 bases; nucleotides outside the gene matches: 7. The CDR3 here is CASSQTSAGADTQYF. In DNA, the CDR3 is TGTGCCAGCAGCCAGACTTCCGCGGGGGCAGATACGCAGTATTTT.

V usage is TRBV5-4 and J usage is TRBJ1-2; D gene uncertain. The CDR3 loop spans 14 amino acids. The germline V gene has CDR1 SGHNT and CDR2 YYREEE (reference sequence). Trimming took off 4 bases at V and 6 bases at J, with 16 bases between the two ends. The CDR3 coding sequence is TGTGCCAGCAGCCAAGATAGGGTCGGGCATGGCTACACCTTC. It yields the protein CASSQDRVGHGYTF.

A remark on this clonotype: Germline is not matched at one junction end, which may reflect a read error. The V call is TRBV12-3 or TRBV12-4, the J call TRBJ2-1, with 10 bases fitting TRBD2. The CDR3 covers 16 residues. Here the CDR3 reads CATSLRVAGGVNEQFF. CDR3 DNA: TGTGCCACCAGTTTACGGGTAGCGGGGGGAGTCAATGAGCAGTTCTTC.